This TCR beta chain stems from a study of T-cell reconstitution after alpha-beta-depleted transplantation in children. Only a few counts were recorded for this clonotype. Sequence at one end of the junction differs from germline and may be a read error. This sample's TCRbeta library carried unique molecular identifier barcodes. TCRdb processed the PCR reads anew with MiXCR; each CDR3 protein has one entry. The sample has 500,000 or so distinct CDR3 sequences, approximately 29% seen once. The CDR3 covers 13 residues. The germline CDR1 and CDR2 sequences are SQVTM and ANQGSEA. The sequence came from a human donor who donated a stem cell graft to a child with aplastic anemia. The V and J genes are TRBV29-1 and TRBJ2-5; maybe TRBD2 (6 bases). The specimen comprised PBMCs from the stem cell graft donor, sampled from the stem cell graft. CDR3 bases: TGCAGCGCCGGGGGTCAGGGTCAAGGGACCCAGTACTTC. Translation: CSAGGQGQGTQYF. Full variable domain (remainder filled in from reference TRBV29-1 and TRBJ2-5): SAVISQKPSRDICQRGTSLTIQCQVDSQVTMMFWYRQQPGQSLTLIATANQGSEATYESGFVIDKFPISRPNLTFSTLTVSNMSPEDSSIYLCSAGGQGQGTQYFGPGTRLLVL.